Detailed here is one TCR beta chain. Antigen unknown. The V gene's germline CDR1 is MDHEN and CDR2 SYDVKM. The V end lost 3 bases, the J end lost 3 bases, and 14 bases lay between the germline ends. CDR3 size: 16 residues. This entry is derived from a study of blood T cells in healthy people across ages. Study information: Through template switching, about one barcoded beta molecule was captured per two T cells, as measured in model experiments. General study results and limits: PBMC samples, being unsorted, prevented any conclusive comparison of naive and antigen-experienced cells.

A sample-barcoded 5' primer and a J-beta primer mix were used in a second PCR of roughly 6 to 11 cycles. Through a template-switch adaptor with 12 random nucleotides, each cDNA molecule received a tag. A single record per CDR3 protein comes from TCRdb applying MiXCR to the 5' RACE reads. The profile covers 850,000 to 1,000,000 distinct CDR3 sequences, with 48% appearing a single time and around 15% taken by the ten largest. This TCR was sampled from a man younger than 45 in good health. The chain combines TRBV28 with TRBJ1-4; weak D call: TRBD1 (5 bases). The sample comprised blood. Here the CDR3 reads CASSLGQGNSNEKLFF. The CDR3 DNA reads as TGTGCCAGCAGTTTGGGTCAGGGAAATTCTAATGAAAAACTGTTTTTT.